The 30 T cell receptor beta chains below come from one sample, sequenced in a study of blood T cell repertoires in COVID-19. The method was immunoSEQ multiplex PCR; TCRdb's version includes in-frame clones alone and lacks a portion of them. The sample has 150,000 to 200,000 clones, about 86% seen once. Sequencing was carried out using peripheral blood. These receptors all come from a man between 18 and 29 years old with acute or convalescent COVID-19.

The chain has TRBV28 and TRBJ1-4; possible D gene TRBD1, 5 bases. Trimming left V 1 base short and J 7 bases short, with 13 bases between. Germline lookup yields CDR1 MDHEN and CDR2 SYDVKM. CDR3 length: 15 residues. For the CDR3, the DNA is TGTGCCAGCAGTTTATACTCAGGGTCCGGTGAAAAACTGTTTTTT. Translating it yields CASSLYSGSGEKLFF.

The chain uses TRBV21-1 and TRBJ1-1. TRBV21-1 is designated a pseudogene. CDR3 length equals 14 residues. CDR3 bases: TGTGCCAGCAGCATGGACTTCCTATGCCCTGAAGCTTTCTTT. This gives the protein CASSMDFLCPEAFF.

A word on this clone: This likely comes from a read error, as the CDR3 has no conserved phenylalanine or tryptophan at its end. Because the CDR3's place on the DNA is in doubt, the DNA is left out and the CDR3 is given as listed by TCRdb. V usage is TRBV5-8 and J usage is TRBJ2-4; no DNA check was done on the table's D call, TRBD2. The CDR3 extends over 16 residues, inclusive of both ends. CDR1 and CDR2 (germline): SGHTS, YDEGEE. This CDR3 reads CASSLGRLAKNIQYFA.

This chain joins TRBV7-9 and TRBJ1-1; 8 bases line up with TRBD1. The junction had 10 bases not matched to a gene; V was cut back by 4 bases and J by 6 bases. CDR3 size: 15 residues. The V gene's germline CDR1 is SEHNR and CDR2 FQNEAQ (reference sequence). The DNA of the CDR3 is TGTGCCAGCAGCTCTATCCCAGGGGGCCGTTCTGAAGCTTTCTTT. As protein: CASSSIPGGRSEAFF. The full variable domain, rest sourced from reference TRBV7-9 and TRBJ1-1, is DTGVSQNPRHKITKRGQNVTFRCDPISEHNRLYWYRQTLGQGPEFLTYFQNEAQLEKSRLLSDRFSAERPKGSFSTLEIQRTEQGDSAMYLCASSSIPGGRSEAFFGQGTRLTVV.

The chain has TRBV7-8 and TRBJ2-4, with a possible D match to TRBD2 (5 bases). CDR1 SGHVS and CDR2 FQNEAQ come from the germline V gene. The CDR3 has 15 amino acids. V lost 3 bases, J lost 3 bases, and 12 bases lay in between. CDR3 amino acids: CASSFGVGGKNIQYF. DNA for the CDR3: TGTGCCAGCAGCTTCGGGGTCGGCGGCAAAAACATTCAGTACTTC. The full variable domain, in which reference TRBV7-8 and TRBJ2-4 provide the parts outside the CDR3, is GAGVSQSPRYKVAKRGQDVALRCDPISGHVSLFWYQQALGQGPEFLTYFQNEAQLDKSGLPSDRFFAERPEGSVSTLKIQRTQQEDSAVYLCASSFGVGGKNIQYFGAGTRLSVL.

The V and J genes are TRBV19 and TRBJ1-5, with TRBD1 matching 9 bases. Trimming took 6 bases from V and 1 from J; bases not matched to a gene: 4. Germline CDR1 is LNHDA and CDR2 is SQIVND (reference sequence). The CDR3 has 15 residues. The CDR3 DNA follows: TGTGCCAGTAGCGCACAGGGGGCGAGCAATCAGCCCCAGCATTTT. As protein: CASSAQGASNQPQHF.

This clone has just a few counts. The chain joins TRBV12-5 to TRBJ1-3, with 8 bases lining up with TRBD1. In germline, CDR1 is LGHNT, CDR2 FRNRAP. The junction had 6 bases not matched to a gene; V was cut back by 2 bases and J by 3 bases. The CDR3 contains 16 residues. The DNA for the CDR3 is TGTGCTAGTGGTTTGCACAGGGGGAATGATGGAAACACCATATATTTT. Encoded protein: CASGLHRGNDGNTIYF.

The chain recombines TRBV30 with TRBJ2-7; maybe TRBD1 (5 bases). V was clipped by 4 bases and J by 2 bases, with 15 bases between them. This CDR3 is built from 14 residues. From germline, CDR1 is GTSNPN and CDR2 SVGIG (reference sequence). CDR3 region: CAWMEGDFPYEQYF. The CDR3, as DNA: TGTGCCTGGATGGAAGGGGATTTTCCCTACGAGCAGTACTTC. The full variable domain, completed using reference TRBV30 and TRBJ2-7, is SQTIHQWPATLVQPVGSPLSLECTVEGTSNPNLYWYRQAAGRGLQLLFYSVGIGQISSEVPQNLSASRPQDRQFILSSKKLLLSDSGFYLCAWMEGDFPYEQYFGPGTRLTVT.

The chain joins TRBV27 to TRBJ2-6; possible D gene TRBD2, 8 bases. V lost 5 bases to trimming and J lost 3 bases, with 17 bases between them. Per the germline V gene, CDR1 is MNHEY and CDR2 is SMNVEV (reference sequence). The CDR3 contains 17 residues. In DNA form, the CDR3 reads TGTGCCAGCAGTCCCCGGGAGGGGGCAAATGGGGCCAACGTCCTGACTTTC. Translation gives CASSPREGANGANVLTF.

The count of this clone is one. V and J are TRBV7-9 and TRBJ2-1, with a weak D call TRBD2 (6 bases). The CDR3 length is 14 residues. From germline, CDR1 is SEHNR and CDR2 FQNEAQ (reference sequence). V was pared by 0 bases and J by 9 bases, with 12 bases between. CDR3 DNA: TGTGCCAGCAGCTTAGCTTTTAACGGGGGTGAGCAGTTCTTC. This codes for CASSLAFNGGEQFF.

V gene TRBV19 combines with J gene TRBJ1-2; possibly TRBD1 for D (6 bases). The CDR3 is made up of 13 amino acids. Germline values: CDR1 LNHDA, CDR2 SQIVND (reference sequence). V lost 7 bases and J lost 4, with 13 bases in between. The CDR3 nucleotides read TGTGCCAGTAAGCCACAGGGTATCTATGGCTACACCTTC. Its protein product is CASKPQGIYGYTF.

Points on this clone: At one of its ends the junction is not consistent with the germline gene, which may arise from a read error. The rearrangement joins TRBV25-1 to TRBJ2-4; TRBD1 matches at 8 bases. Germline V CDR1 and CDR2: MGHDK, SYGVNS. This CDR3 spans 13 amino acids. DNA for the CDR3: TGTGCCACCAGTCCCGGGACAGGACTAAGGCGGTACTTC. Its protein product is CATSPGTGLRRYF.

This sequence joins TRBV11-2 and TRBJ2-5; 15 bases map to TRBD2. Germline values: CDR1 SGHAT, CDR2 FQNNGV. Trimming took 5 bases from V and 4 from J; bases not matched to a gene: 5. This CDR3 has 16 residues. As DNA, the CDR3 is TGTGCCAGCAGCCCCGGGACTAGCGGGGGGTTAGAGACCCAGTACTTC. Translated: CASSPGTSGGLETQYF.

CDR3 sequence (DNA): TGTGCCAGCAGCCCCTACTCAATTACAGGGTTCACAGATACGCAGTATTTT. Translating it yields CASSPYSITGFTDTQYF. The chain employs TRBV3-1 (or the pseudogene TRBV3-2) and TRBJ2-3; D is possibly TRBD1 (6 bases). Germline V gives CDR1 LGHDT, CDR2 YNNKEL (reference sequence). The CDR3 consists of 17 residues. Trimming cost V 4 bases and J 2 bases, with 19 bases left between them.

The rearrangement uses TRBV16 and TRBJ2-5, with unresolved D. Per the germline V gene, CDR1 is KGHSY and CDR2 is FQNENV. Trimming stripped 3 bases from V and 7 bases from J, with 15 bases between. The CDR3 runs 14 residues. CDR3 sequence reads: CASSHEGVTGTQYF. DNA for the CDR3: TGTGCCAGCAGCCATGAAGGAGTGACGGGGACCCAGTACTTC.

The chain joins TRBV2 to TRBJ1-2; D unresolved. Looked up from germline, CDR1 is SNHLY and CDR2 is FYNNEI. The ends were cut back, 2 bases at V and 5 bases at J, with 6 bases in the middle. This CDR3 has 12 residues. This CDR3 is CASSELQYGYTF. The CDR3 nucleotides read TGTGCCAGCAGTGAATTGCAGTATGGCTACACCTTC.

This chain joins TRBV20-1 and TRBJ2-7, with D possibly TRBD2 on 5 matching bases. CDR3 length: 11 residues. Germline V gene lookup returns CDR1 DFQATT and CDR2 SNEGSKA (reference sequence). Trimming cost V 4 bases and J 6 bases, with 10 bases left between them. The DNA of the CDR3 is TGCAGTGCTATGGGTGGAGGCGAGCAGTACGTC. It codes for CSAMGGGEQYV.

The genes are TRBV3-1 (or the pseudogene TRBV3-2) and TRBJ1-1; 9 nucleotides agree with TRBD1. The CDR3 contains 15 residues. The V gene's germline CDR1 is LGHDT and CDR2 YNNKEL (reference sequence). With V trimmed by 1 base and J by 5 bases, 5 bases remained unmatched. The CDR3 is CASSQVGTGRTEAFF. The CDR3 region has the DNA TGTGCCAGCAGCCAAGTAGGGACAGGGAGAACTGAAGCTTTCTTT.

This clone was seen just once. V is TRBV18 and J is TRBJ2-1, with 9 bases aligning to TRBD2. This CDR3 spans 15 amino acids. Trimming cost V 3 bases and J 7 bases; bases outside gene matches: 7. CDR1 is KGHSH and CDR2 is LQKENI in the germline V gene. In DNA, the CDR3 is TGTGCCAGCTCACCTGTTAGCGGGGGTAGGAATGAGCAGTTCTTC. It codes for CASSPVSGGRNEQFF.

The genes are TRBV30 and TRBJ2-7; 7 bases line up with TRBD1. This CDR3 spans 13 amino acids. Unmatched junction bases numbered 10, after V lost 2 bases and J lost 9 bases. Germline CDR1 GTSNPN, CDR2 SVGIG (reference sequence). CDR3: CAWSPGTAFRQYF. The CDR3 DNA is TGTGCCTGGAGTCCCGGGACAGCGTTTCGGCAGTACTTC.

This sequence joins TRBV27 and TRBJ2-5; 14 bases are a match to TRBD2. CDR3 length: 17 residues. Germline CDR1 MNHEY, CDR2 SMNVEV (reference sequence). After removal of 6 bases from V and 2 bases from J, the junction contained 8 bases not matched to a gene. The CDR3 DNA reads TGTGCCAGCAGCCATCGGACTAGCGGGGGGATTCAAGAGACCCAGTACTTC. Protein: CASSHRTSGGIQETQYF.

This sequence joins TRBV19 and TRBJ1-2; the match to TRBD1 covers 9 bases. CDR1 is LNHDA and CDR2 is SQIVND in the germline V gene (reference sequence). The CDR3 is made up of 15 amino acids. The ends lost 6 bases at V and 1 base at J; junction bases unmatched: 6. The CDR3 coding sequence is TGTGCCAGTAGCTCAGGGACAGGGCTTAACTATGGCTACACCTTC. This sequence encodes CASSSGTGLNYGYTF.

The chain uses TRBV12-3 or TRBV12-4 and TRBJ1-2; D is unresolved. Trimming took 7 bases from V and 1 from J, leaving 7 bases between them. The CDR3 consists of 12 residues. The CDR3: CASTQDNYGYTF. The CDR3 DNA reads TGTGCCAGCACTCAGGATAACTATGGCTACACCTTC.

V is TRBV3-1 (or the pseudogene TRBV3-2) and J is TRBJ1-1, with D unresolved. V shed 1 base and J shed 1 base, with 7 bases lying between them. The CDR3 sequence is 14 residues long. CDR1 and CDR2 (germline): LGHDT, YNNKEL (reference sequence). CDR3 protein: CASSQVRGNTEAFF. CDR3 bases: TGTGCCAGCAGCCAAGTTCGGGGGAACACTGAAGCTTTCTTT.

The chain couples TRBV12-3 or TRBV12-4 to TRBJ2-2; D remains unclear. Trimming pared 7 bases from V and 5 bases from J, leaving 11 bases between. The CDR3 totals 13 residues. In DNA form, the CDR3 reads TGTGCCAGCACAACCCTTCAGACCGGGGAGCTGTTTTTT. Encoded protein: CASTTLQTGELFF.

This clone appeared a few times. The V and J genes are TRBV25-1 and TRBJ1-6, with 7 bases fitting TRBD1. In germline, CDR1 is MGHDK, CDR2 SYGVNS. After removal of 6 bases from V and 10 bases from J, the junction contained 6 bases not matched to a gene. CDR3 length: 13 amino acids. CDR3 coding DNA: TGTGCCAGCAGGAGAAGGGGGCAATCACCCCTCCACTTT. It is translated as CASRRRGQSPLHF. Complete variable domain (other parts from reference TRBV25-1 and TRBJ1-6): EADIYQTPRYLVIGTGKKITLECSQTMGHDKMYWYQQDPGMELHLIHYSYGVNSTEKGDLSSESTVSRIRTEHFPLTLESARPSHTSQYLCASRRRGQSPLHFGNGTRLTVT.

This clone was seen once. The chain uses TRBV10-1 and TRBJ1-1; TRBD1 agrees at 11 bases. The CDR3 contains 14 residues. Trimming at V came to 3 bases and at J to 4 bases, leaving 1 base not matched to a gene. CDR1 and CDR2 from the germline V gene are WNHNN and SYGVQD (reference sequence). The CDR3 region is CASSEGTGGTEAFF. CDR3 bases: TGCGCCAGCAGTGAAGGGACAGGGGGCACTGAAGCTTTCTTT.

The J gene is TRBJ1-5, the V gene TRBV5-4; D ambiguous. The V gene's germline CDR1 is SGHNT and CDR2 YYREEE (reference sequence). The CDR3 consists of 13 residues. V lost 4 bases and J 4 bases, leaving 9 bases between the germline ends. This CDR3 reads CASSGDGNQPQHF. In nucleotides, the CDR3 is TGTGCCAGCAGCGGCGACGGGAATCAGCCCCAGCATTTT.

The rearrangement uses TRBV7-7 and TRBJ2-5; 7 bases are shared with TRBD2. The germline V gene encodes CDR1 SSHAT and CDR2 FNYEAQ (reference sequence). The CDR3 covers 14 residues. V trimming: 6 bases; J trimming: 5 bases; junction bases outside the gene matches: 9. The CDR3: CASSKSGTGETQYF. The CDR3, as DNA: TGTGCCAGCAGTAAGAGCGGGACGGGGGAGACCCAGTACTTC. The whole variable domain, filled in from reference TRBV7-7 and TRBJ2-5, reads GAGVSQSPRYKVTKRGQDVTLRCDPISSHATLYWYQQALGQGPEFLTYFNYEAQPDKSGLPSDRFSAERPEGSISTLTIQRTEQRDSAMYRCASSKSGTGETQYFGPGTRLLVL.

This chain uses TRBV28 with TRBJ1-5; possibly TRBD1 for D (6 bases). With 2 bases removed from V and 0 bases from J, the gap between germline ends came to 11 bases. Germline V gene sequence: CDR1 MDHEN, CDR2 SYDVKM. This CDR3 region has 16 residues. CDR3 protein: CASSLDRQGSNQPQHF. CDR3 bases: TGTGCCAGCAGTTTAGACAGGCAGGGTAGCAATCAGCCCCAGCATTTT. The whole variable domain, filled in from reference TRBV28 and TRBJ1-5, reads DVKVTQSSRYLVKRTGEKVFLECVQDMDHENMFWYRQDPGLGLRLIYFSYDVKMKEKGDIPEGYSVSREKKERFSLILESASTNQTSMYLCASSLDRQGSNQPQHFGDGTRLSIL.